Shown below are 21 T cell receptor beta chains from a single sample sequenced in a study of control samples from healthy donors and cancer patients. Assay: immunoSEQ multiplex PCR; the TCRdb copy retains only in-frame clones and omits some. This table has some 130,000 clones, around nine tenths appearing once. The specimen sequenced was blood. The receptor set was obtained from a man aged 18 to 35 in good health.

Comment on this clone: A read error may produce the germline difference seen at one junction end. The chain carries TRBV5-1 and TRBJ1-1; D not certain. CDR3 length: 13 amino acids. Germline CDR1 is SGHRS and CDR2 is YFSETQ. Here the CDR3 reads CASSFMGNAEAFF. The CDR3 DNA is TGCGCCAGCAGCTTTATGGGGAACGCTGAAGCTTTCTTT.

This chain links TRBV18 with TRBJ2-2, with D perhaps matching TRBD1 or TRBD2 (5 bases each). The CDR3 has 19 amino acids. CDR1 is KGHSH, CDR2 LQKENI, per germline. Trimming shortened V by 6 bases and J by 0 bases, and 23 bases separated the two germline ends. The CDR3 nucleotides are TGTGCCAGCTCCCGAAGGATCCGGGACCCAAATTCGAACACCGGGGAGCTGTTTTTT. Amino acid sequence: CASSRRIRDPNSNTGELFF.

The chain is built from TRBV12-3 or TRBV12-4 and TRBJ2-7; D is ambiguous. Trimming took 3 bases from V and 5 from J, leaving 8 bases between them. This CDR3 is 12 amino acids long. The CDR3 spells CASSFGPNEQYF. The CDR3 nucleotides are TGTGCCAGCAGTTTTGGCCCCAACGAGCAGTACTTC.

V is TRBV29-1 and J is TRBJ1-1; a possible D gene is TRBD1 (6 bases). The germline CDR1 and CDR2 sequences are SQVTM and ANQGSEA. The CDR3 loop spans 12 amino acids. V lost 6 bases, J lost 5 bases, and 13 bases lay in between. The CDR3 loop is CSVGGAATEAFF. Written as DNA, the CDR3 is TGCAGCGTCGGGGGGGCGGCAACTGAAGCTTTCTTT.

This sequence joins TRBV7-3 and TRBJ2-1; D may match TRBD1 or TRBD2 (5 bases each). V dropped 4 bases and J dropped 10 bases, with 14 bases sitting between them. The germline V gene has CDR1 SGHTA and CDR2 FQGTGA. There are 13 residues in the CDR3. The CDR3 region is CASSSLAQGEQFF. Written as DNA, the CDR3 is TGTGCCAGCAGCTCCCTAGCTCAGGGAGAGCAGTTCTTC.

The rearrangement links TRBV27 to TRBJ1-6, with D unresolved. The CDR3 is 14 residues long. Germline CDR1 is MNHEY and CDR2 is SMNVEV (reference sequence). The germline V and J ends were trimmed by 0 bases and 9 bases, with 9 bases remaining between them. The CDR3 protein is CASSLSSSLSPLHF. The CDR3 bases are TGTGCCAGCAGTTTATCTTCGTCCCTTTCACCCCTCCACTTT.

The rearrangement links TRBV27 to TRBJ1-2; D remains ambiguous. CDR1 is MNHEY and CDR2 is SMNVEV in the germline V gene (reference sequence). The V end was cut by 6 bases, the J end by 4 bases, with 21 bases between. The CDR3 spans 16 residues. The CDR3 loop is CASSPFAQPLLYGYTF. Written as DNA, the CDR3 is TGTGCCAGCAGCCCCTTTGCCCAACCCCTCCTCTATGGCTACACCTTC.

The genes are TRBV11-2 and TRBJ2-1; 10 nucleotides line up with TRBD2. V shed 1 base, J shed 2 bases, and the junction held 11 bases outside the gene matches. This CDR3 comprises 19 residues. CDR1 and CDR2 from the germline V gene are SGHAT and FQNNGV. Written as DNA, the CDR3 is TGTGCCAGCAGCTTAGCTAGCGGGGGCAGAATCGGGACCTACAATGAGCAGTTCTTC. Amino acid sequence: CASSLASGGRIGTYNEQFF.

The chain couples TRBV5-6 to TRBJ2-3; a weak D match, TRBD2 (7 bases). V lost 1 base and J 2 bases, leaving 17 bases between the germline ends. The CDR3 sequence is 17 residues long. Germline V gene lookup returns CDR1 SGHDT and CDR2 YYEEEE. CDR3 coding DNA: TGTGCCAGCAGCTTGTGGTTGGCGGGGGCCCTCACAGATACGCAGTATTTT. This sequence encodes CASSLWLAGALTDTQYF.

The rearrangement links TRBV28 to TRBJ2-7; 7 bases are shared with TRBD1. This CDR3 region has 14 residues. Trimming removed 5 bases from V and 2 bases from J; junction bases left unmatched: 6. CDR1 is MDHEN and CDR2 is SYDVKM in the germline V gene. The CDR3 sequence is CASSGRQGTYEQYF. The DNA of the CDR3 is TGTGCCAGCAGTGGGCGACAGGGAACCTACGAGCAGTACTTC.

This chain connects TRBV7-9 to TRBJ2-5; 10 nucleotides match TRBD2. CDR1 is SEHNR, CDR2 FQNEAQ, per germline (reference sequence). J lost 2 bases, V lost 3 bases, and 9 bases had no gene match. The length of the CDR3 is 17 residues. CDR3 amino acids: CASSFFGAGGLQETQYF. The CDR3, as DNA: TGTGCCAGCAGCTTTTTTGGAGCGGGGGGGTTGCAAGAGACCCAGTACTTC.

The V gene is TRBV3-1 (or the pseudogene TRBV3-2), the J gene TRBJ1-3; TRBD1 is a possible D gene (6 bases). This CDR3 region has 15 residues. Trimming took 4 bases from V and 4 from J, leaving 14 bases between them. Germline CDR1 LGHDT, CDR2 YNNKEL (reference sequence). CDR3 nucleotides: TGTGCCAGCAGCCCGCCGACAGGAACAGGAAACACCATATATTTT. It is translated as CASSPPTGTGNTIYF.

Note on this clone: Distinct nucleotide sequences in the sample also encode this CDR3. In DNA form, the CDR3 reads TGCAGCGTTGAAGAAGGGGGGTCCTACGAGCAGTACTTC. Protein sequence: CSVEEGGSYEQYF. The rearrangement links TRBV29-1 to TRBJ2-7; D assignment may be TRBD1 or TRBD2 (6 bases each). CDR3 length equals 13 residues. CDR1 and CDR2 (germline): SQVTM, ANQGSEA. V was clipped by 0 bases and J by 1 base, with 7 bases between them.

This clone was counted once. This rearrangement joins TRBV21-1 to TRBJ1-5; the D call TRBD1 from the table was never checked on the DNA. TRBV21-1 is designated a pseudogene. This CDR3 region has 18 residues. CDR3 amino acids: CASSKGTGGYRRSQPQHF. CDR3 coding DNA: TGTGCCAGCAGCAAAGGGACAGGGGGGTATCGAAGGAGTCAGCCCCAGCATTTT.

The J gene is TRBJ2-2, the V gene TRBV7-9; TRBD1 might be the D (5 bases). Looked up from germline, CDR1 is SEHNR and CDR2 is FQNEAQ (reference sequence). Trimming removed 0 bases at V and 1 base at J, with 18 bases between. The CDR3 has 19 residues. CDR3 DNA: TGTGCCAGCAGCTTAGCGCGTTTTTTTGCAGGGAAGAACACCGGGGAGCTGTTTTTT. Protein product: CASSLARFFAGKNTGELFF.

V gene TRBV12-5 combines with J gene TRBJ1-1; 7 bases map to TRBD1. The CDR3 runs to 16 residues. Germline values: CDR1 LGHNT, CDR2 FRNRAP. Germline trimming cut 2 bases from V and 0 bases from J; bases unmatched to any gene: 6. For the CDR3, the DNA is TGTGCTAGTGGTTTGTCCCTGGGACAGCTGAACACTGAAGCTTTCTTT. It translates to CASGLSLGQLNTEAFF.

The chain uses TRBV23-1 and TRBJ1-2; D ambiguous. TRBV23-1 is filed as an ORF, its function uncertain. The CDR3 length is 13 residues. V gave up 6 bases and J gave up 5 bases, with 13 bases separating them. Here the CDR3 reads CASRPSAGYGYTF. CDR3 coding DNA: TGCGCCAGCAGACCATCTGCTGGGTATGGCTACACCTTC.

This clone was seen just once. The rearrangement uses TRBV7-9 and TRBJ1-1; perhaps TRBD1 as D (5 bases). CDR3 size: 12 residues. With 3 bases removed from V and 6 bases from J, the gap between germline ends came to 8 bases. Germline CDR1 reads SEHNR; CDR2 reads FQNEAQ (reference sequence). This chain's CDR3 is CASSFGQAEAFF. The CDR3 DNA reads as TGTGCCAGCAGCTTTGGACAAGCTGAAGCTTTCTTT.

The chain couples TRBV6-5 to TRBJ2-7; 9 bases align to TRBD1. V trimming: 5 bases; J trimming: 5 bases; junction bases outside the gene matches: 7. The germline V gene has CDR1 MNHEY and CDR2 SVGAGI. CDR3 length equals 14 residues. CDR3 DNA sequence: TGTGCCAGCAGTACACTACAGGGGGCCCACGAGCAGTACTTC. This encodes CASSTLQGAHEQYF.

V and J are TRBV20-1 and TRBJ2-2; D is undetermined. V was pared by 3 bases and J by 1 base, with 9 bases between. This CDR3 contains 14 residues. Germline V CDR1 and CDR2: DFQATT, SNEGSKA (reference sequence). The CDR3 reads CSASRGLNTGELFF. As DNA, the CDR3 is TGCAGTGCTAGTCGCGGTTTGAACACCGGGGAGCTGTTTTTT.

The chain employs TRBV7-9 and TRBJ1-6; tentatively, D is TRBD1 (5 bases). Deletions cut 5 bases from V and 6 bases from J, with 14 bases between. This CDR3 is 15 amino acids long. Germline CDR1 and CDR2: SEHNR and FQNEAQ (reference sequence). In DNA, the CDR3 is TGTGCCAGCAGCCGACTGGGGGAACGTAATTCACCCCTCCACTTT. Translated: CASSRLGERNSPLHF.